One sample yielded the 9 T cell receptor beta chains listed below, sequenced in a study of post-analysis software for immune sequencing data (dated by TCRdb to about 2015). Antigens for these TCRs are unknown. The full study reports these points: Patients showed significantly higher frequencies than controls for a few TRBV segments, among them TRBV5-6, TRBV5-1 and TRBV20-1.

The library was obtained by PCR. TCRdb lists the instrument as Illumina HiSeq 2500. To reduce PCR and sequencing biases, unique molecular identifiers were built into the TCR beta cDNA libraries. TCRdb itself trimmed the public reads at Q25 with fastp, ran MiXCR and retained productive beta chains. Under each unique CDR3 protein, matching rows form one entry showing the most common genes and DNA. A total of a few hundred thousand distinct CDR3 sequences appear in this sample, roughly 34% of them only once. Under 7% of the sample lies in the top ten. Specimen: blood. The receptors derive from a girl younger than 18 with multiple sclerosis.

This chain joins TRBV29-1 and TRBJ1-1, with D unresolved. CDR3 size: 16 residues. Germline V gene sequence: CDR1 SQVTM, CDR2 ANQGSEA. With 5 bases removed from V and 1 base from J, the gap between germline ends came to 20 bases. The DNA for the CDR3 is TGCAGCGTTCGACGATTCTTTTCGGGCGAGAACACTGAAGCTTTCTTT. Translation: CSVRRFFSGENTEAFF.

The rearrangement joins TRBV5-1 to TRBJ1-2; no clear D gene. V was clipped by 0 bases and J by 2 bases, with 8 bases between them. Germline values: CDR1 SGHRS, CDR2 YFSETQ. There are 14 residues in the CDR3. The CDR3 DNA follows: TGCGCCAGCAGCTTGGAAGCGATAAACTATGGCTACACCTTC. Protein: CASSLEAINYGYTF.

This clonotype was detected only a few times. DNA for the CDR3: TGTGCCAGCAGTGGGCCCCGAGGGGGAATAAATGAAAAACTGTTTTTT. It translates to CASSGPRGGINEKLFF. J is TRBJ1-4 and V is TRBV6-1; possibly TRBD1 for D (6 bases). V lost 4 bases to trimming and J lost 5 bases, with 17 bases between them. Looked up from germline, CDR1 is MNHNS and CDR2 is SASEGT. The CDR3 contains 16 residues.

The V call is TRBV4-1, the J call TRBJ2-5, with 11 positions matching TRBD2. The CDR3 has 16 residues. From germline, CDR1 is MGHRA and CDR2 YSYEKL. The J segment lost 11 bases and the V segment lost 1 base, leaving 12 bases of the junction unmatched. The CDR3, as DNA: TGCGCCAGCAGCCAAGTGGTACTAGCGGGGGTAAATGAGCAGTACTTC. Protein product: CASSQVVLAGVNEQYF.

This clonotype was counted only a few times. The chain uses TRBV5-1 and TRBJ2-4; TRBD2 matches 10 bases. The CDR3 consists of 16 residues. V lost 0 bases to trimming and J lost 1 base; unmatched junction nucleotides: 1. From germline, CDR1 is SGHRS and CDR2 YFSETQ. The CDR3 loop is CASSLVSGGAKNIQYF. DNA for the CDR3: TGCGCCAGCAGCTTGGTTAGCGGGGGGGCCAAAAACATTCAGTACTTC. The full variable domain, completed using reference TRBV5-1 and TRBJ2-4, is KAGVTQTPRYLIKTRGQQVTLSCSPISGHRSVSWYQQTPGQGLQFLFEYFSETQRNKGNFPGRFSGRQFSNSRSEMNVSTLELGDSALYLCASSLVSGGAKNIQYFGAGTRLSVL.

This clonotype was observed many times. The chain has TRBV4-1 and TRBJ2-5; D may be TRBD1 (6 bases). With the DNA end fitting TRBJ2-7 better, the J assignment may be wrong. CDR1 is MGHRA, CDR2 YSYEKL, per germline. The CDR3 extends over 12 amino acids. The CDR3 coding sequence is TGCGCCAGCAGCCAGCCCAGGGGCGAGCAGTACTTC. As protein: CASSQPRGEQYF.

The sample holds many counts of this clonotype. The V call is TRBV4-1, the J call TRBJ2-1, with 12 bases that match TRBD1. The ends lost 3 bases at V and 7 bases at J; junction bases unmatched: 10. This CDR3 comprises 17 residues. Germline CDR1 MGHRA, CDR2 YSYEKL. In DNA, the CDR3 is TGCGCCAGCAGCCAGGCTCCGGGACAGGGGGCGCGAAATGAGCAGTTCTTC. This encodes CASSQAPGQGARNEQFF.

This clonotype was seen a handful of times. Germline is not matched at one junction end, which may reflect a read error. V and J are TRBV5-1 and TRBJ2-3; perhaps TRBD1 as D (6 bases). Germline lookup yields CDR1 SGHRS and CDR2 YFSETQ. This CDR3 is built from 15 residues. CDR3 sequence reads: CARSLVARGEDTQYF. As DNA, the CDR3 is TGCGCCCGCAGCTTGGTGGCCAGGGGAGAGGATACGCAGTATTTT.

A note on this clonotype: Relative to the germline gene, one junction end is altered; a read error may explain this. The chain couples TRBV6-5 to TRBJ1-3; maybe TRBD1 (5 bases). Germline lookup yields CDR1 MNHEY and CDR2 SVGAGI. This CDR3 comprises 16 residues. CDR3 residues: CASSWGATDSGNIIYF. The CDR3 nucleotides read TGTGCCAGCAGTTGGGGCGCGACGGACTCTGGAAACATCATATATTTT.